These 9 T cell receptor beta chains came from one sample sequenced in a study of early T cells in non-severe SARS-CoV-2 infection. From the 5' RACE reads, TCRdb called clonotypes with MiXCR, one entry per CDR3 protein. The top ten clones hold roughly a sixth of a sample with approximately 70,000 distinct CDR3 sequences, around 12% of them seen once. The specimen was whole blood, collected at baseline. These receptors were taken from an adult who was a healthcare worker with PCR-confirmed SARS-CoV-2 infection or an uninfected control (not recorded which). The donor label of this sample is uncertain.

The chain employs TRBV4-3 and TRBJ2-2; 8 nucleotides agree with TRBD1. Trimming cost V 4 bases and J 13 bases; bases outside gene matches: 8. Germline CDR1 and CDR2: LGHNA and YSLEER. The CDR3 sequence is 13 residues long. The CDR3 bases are TGCGCCAGCAGCCTTATGGACAGGGATGTGCTGTTTTTT. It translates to CASSLMDRDVLFF.

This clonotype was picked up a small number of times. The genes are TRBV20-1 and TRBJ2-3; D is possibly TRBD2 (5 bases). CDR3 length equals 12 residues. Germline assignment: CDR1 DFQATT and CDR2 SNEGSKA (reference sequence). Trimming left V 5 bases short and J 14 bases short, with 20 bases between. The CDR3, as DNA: TGCAGTGCTCCCCTCGCCGGAGGTATGGCGTATTTT. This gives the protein CSAPLAGGMAYF.

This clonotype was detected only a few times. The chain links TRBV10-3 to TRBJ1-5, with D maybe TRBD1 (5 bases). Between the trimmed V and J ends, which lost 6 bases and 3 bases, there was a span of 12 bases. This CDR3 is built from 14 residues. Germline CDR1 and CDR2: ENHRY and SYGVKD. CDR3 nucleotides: TGTGCCATCAGCCCCGGGACGAACAATCAGCCCCAGCATTTT. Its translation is CAISPGTNNQPQHF.

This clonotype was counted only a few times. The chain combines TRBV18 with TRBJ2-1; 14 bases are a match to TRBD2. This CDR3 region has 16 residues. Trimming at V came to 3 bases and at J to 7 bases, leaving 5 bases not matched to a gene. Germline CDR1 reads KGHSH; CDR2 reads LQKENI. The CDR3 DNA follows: TGTGCCAGCTCACCGGGGACTAGCGGGAGTTTGAATGAGCAGTTCTTC. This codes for CASSPGTSGSLNEQFF.

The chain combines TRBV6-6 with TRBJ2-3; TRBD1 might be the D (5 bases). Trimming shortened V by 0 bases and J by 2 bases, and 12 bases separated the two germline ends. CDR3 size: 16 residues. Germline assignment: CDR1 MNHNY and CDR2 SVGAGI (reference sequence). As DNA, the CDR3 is TGTGCCAGCAGTTACTCAAGGGGTTTTGACACAGATACGCAGTATTTT. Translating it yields CASSYSRGFDTDTQYF.

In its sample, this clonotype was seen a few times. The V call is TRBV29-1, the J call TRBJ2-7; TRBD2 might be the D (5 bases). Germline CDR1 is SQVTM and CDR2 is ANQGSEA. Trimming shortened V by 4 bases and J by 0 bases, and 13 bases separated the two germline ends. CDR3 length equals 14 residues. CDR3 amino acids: CSVGRRSSSYEQYF. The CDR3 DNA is TGCAGCGTTGGGAGGCGTAGTAGCTCCTACGAGCAGTACTTC.

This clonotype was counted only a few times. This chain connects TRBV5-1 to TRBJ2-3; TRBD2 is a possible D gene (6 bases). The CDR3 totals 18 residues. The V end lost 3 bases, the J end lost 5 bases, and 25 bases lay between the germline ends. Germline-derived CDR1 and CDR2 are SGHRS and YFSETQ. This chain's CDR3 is CASSSAGGGLGYRDTQYF. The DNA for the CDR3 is TGCGCCAGCAGCTCGGCAGGTGGGGGACTTGGGTACCGAGATACGCAGTATTTT.

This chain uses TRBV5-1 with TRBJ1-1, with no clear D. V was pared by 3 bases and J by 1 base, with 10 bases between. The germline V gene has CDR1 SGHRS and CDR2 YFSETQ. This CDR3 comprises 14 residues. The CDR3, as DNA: TGCGCCAGCAGCTCTTCGACGGCGAACACTGAAGCTTTCTTT. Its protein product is CASSSSTANTEAFF.

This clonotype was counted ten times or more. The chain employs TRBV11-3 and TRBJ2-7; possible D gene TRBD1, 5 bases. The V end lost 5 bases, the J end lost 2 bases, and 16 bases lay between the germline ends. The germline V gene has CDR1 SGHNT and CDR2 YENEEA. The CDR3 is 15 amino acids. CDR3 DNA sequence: TGTGCCAGCAGCCCAGAAGGGGCAGGAGCCTACGAGCAGTACTTC. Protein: CASSPEGAGAYEQYF.